This T cell receptor beta chain was captured by sequencing in a study of cytomegalovirus exposure and HLA in healthy donors. Study observations and caveats: The study recorded some 160 TCR beta chains that were cytomegalovirus-associated.

Here immunoSEQ multiplex PCR was the method, and the copy in TCRdb shows in-frame clones only, minus some. Of fewer than 350,000 clones listed, approximately 87% were seen once; the top ten hold over 0.7%. The donors were members of the validation cohort, which comprised roughly 120 subjects and was separate from the first cohort of 600 to 850 subjects. The V gene's germline CDR1 is SEHNR and CDR2 FQNEAQ (reference sequence). The CDR3 has 14 amino acids. The V gene end was trimmed by 2 bases and the J gene end by 7 bases; junction bases not matched to a gene: 3. As to this clone: Antigen specificity is unknown.

Sequenced: PBMCs. The chain has TRBV7-9 and TRBJ2-1; 9 bases line up with TRBD2. The receptor was isolated from a woman aged 18-29 years in good health and CMV-seronegative. The CDR3 region has the DNA TGTGCCAGCAGCTTACGGCGGGAGGGTAATGAGCAGTTCTTC. Amino acids: CASSLRREGNEQFF.